The rows below give T cell receptor beta chains drawn from one sample of a study of T cell repertoires in cytomegalovirus infection. TCRdb analysed the reads with MiXCR anew, one entry per CDR3 protein. The sample includes roughly 500,000 distinct CDR3 sequences, about 11% of them seen just once. Sample: PBMCs. The source is a human donor in good health (CMV status not recorded). Some clones in this sample may be carry-over from other donors' samples. Each CDR3 is given with its conserved first and last residue. The order of the fields is J gene, clone size, D gene, V gene, CDR3 protein, CDR3 DNA. A D gene is named only where the DNA matches it firmly. Part of the rows lack a size; the others show once, few, many or a class for expanded clones.

j_call: TRBJ1-6
clone_size: many
d_call: .
v_call: TRBV4-1
cdr3_aa: CASSLVFRMGDSPLHF
cdr3_nt: TGCGCCAGCAGCCTCGTCTTCCGGATGGGGGATTCACCCCTCCACTTT

j_call: TRBJ2-4
clone_size: .
d_call: .
v_call: TRBV19
cdr3_aa: CASSNRDPAKNIQYF
cdr3_nt: TGTGCCAGTAGTAACCGGGATCCAGCCAAAAACATTCAGTACTTC

j_call: TRBJ1-5
clone_size: many
d_call: .
v_call: TRBV12-5
cdr3_aa: CASGFITGVGNQPQHF
cdr3_nt: TGTGCTAGTGGTTTTATAACAGGAGTGGGCAATCAGCCCCAGCATTTT

j_call: TRBJ1-2
clone_size: many
d_call: .
v_call: TRBV3-1
cdr3_aa: CASSSSGQANYGYTF
cdr3_nt: TGTGCCAGCAGCTCAAGCGGTCAGGCTAACTATGGCTACACCTTC

j_call: TRBJ1-2
clone_size: .
d_call: TRBD1
v_call: TRBV20-1
cdr3_aa: CSASDRVKGYTF
cdr3_nt: TGCAGTGCTTCCGACAGGGTCAAAGGCTACACCTTC

j_call: TRBJ1-4
clone_size: many
d_call: .
v_call: TRBV7-6
cdr3_aa: CASSLASRHIGEKLFF
cdr3_nt: TGTGCCAGCAGCTTAGCGTCCAGGCATATCGGAGAAAAACTGTTTTTT

j_call: TRBJ2-4
clone_size: .
d_call: .
v_call: TRBV2
cdr3_aa: CASTRQGISKNIQYF
cdr3_nt: TGTGCCAGCACCAGGCAGGGGATTTCCAAAAACATTCAGTACTTC

j_call: TRBJ1-2
clone_size: few
d_call: .
v_call: TRBV12-3/TRBV12-4
cdr3_aa: CASTQRGGNGYTF
cdr3_nt: TGTGCCAGCACCCAACGGGGGGGCAATGGCTACACCTTC

j_call: TRBJ1-1
clone_size: .
d_call: .
v_call: TRBV6-1
cdr3_aa: CASSEPQGGVGTEAFF
cdr3_nt: TGTGCCAGCAGTGAACCTCAGGGAGGGGTCGGCACTGAAGCTTTCTTT

j_call: TRBJ2-7
clone_size: many
d_call: .
v_call: TRBV7-3
cdr3_aa: CASSPQGGSYEQYF
cdr3_nt: TGTGCCAGCAGCCCTCAGGGCGGATCCTACGAGCAGTACTTC

j_call: TRBJ2-2
clone_size: many
d_call: .
v_call: TRBV7-8
cdr3_aa: CASSLTRVNTGELFF
cdr3_nt: TGTGCCAGCAGCTTAACTAGGGTGAACACCGGGGAGCTGTTTTTT

j_call: TRBJ1-1
clone_size: few
d_call: .
v_call: TRBV7-9
cdr3_aa: CASSLNWVETEAFF
cdr3_nt: TGTGCCAGCAGCTTAAACTGGGTGGAGACTGAAGCTTTCTTT

j_call: TRBJ2-3
clone_size: many
d_call: .
v_call: TRBV12-3/TRBV12-4
cdr3_aa: CASSPQGHRTDTQYF
cdr3_nt: TGTGCCAGCAGTCCTCAGGGACACCGCACAGATACGCAGTATTTT

j_call: TRBJ1-1
clone_size: many
d_call: .
v_call: TRBV2
cdr3_aa: CASRWGEGINTEAFF
cdr3_nt: TGTGCCAGCAGGTGGGGGGAGGGGATAAACACTGAAGCTTTCTTT

j_call: TRBJ2-7
clone_size: .
d_call: TRBD1
v_call: TRBV20-1
cdr3_aa: CSAVGTGTYEQYF
cdr3_nt: TGCAGTGCTGTTGGGACAGGGACCTACGAGCAGTACTTC

j_call: TRBJ2-7
clone_size: .
d_call: TRBD1
v_call: TRBV19
cdr3_aa: CASSMGRGPHEQYF
cdr3_nt: TGTGCCAGTAGTATGGGCAGGGGGCCCCACGAGCAGTACTTC

j_call: TRBJ1-5
clone_size: many
d_call: .
v_call: TRBV6-1
cdr3_aa: CASTETGWYSNQPQHF
cdr3_nt: TGTGCCAGCACCGAAACTGGGTGGTATAGCAATCAGCCCCAGCATTTT

j_call: TRBJ1-2
clone_size: many
d_call: .
v_call: TRBV12-3/TRBV12-4
cdr3_aa: CASRSRDAYGGYTF
cdr3_nt: TGTGCCAGCAGGTCGCGGGACGCTTACGGTGGCTACACCTTC

j_call: TRBJ2-7
clone_size: many
d_call: TRBD1
v_call: TRBV7-2
cdr3_aa: CASSPGQGVNEQYF
cdr3_nt: TGTGCCAGCAGCCCGGGACAGGGTGTCAACGAGCAGTACTTC

j_call: TRBJ1-3
clone_size: many
d_call: .
v_call: TRBV12-3/TRBV12-4
cdr3_aa: CASSFTRRDKSGNTIYF
cdr3_nt: TGTGCCAGCAGTTTTACACGCAGGGATAAGTCTGGAAACACCATATATTTT

j_call: TRBJ2-6
clone_size: few
d_call: .
v_call: TRBV10-3
cdr3_aa: CAISEGGHSGANVLTF
cdr3_nt: TGTGCCATCAGTGAAGGGGGTCACTCTGGGGCCAACGTCCTGACTTTC

j_call: TRBJ2-3
clone_size: many
d_call: .
v_call: TRBV19
cdr3_aa: CASSKEGLPGDTQYF
cdr3_nt: TGTGCCAGTAGTAAGGAGGGGCTCCCCGGAGATACGCAGTATTTT

j_call: TRBJ2-1
clone_size: many
d_call: .
v_call: TRBV7-2
cdr3_aa: CASSFVRGGGDEQFF
cdr3_nt: TGTGCCAGCAGCTTCGTACGGGGAGGGGGCGATGAGCAGTTCTTC

j_call: TRBJ2-2
clone_size: many
d_call: .
v_call: TRBV7-9
cdr3_aa: CASSLDVRSWGTGELFF
cdr3_nt: TGTGCCAGCAGCTTAGATGTACGTTCTTGGGGCACCGGGGAGCTGTTTTTT

j_call: TRBJ2-5
clone_size: many
d_call: .
v_call: TRBV7-9
cdr3_aa: CASSLGLDYQETQYF
cdr3_nt: TGTGCCAGCAGCTTAGGGCTGGACTACCAAGAGACCCAGTACTTC

j_call: TRBJ1-2
clone_size: .
d_call: .
v_call: TRBV5-6
cdr3_aa: CASSSRLDYTF
cdr3_nt: TGTGCCAGCAGCTCACGGCTCGACTACACCTTC

j_call: TRBJ1-4
clone_size: few
d_call: .
v_call: TRBV6-5
cdr3_aa: CASSALRSGYEKLFF
cdr3_nt: TGTGCCAGCAGTGCCCTCAGGAGCGGTTATGAAAAACTGTTTTTT

j_call: TRBJ2-2
clone_size: few
d_call: .
v_call: TRBV2
cdr3_aa: CASKGLGNTGELFF
cdr3_nt: TGTGCCAGCAAGGGACTGGGGAACACCGGGGAGCTGTTTTTT

j_call: TRBJ1-1
clone_size: many
d_call: .
v_call: TRBV20-1
cdr3_aa: CSARRGVNTEAFF
cdr3_nt: TGCAGTGCTAGAAGAGGCGTGAACACTGAAGCTTTCTTT

j_call: TRBJ2-2
clone_size: .
d_call: .
v_call: TRBV11-2
cdr3_aa: CASSYHIGFDGELFF
cdr3_nt: TGTGCCAGCAGCTACCATATAGGCTTTGACGGGGAGCTGTTTTTT

j_call: TRBJ1-1
clone_size: many
d_call: .
v_call: TRBV28
cdr3_aa: CASSVTHLTEAFF
cdr3_nt: TGTGCCAGCAGTGTAACCCATCTCACTGAAGCTTTCTTT

j_call: TRBJ1-1
clone_size: many
d_call: .
v_call: TRBV29-1
cdr3_aa: CSVEQGTEAFF
cdr3_nt: TGCAGCGTCGAACAGGGTACTGAAGCTTTCTTT

j_call: TRBJ2-7
clone_size: many
d_call: TRBD1
v_call: TRBV11-2
cdr3_aa: CASSFGTGGVSYEQYF
cdr3_nt: TGTGCCAGCAGCTTTGGGACAGGGGGCGTATCCTACGAGCAGTACTTC

j_call: TRBJ1-2
clone_size: .
d_call: TRBD1
v_call: TRBV6-6
cdr3_aa: CASRNRGYGYTF
cdr3_nt: TGTGCCAGCAGAAACAGGGGGTATGGCTACACCTTC

j_call: TRBJ1-6
clone_size: many
d_call: .
v_call: TRBV7-8
cdr3_aa: CASSLDSYNSPLHF
cdr3_nt: TGTGCCAGCAGCCTGGACAGCTATAATTCACCCCTCCACTTT

j_call: TRBJ1-5
clone_size: many
d_call: .
v_call: TRBV6-1
cdr3_aa: CASTSQDGTGQPQHF
cdr3_nt: TGTGCCAGCACATCCCAAGATGGGACCGGTCAGCCCCAGCATTTT

j_call: TRBJ1-2
clone_size: .
d_call: TRBD1
v_call: TRBV18
cdr3_aa: CASSPIQTGGEGYTF
cdr3_nt: TGTGCCAGCTCACCCATCCAGACAGGGGGGGAAGGCTACACCTTC

j_call: TRBJ2-7
clone_size: .
d_call: .
v_call: TRBV13
cdr3_aa: CASSFGEDGTYEQYF
cdr3_nt: TGTGCCAGCAGCTTCGGCGAGGACGGCACCTACGAGCAGTACTTC

j_call: TRBJ2-3
clone_size: few
d_call: .
v_call: TRBV29-1
cdr3_aa: CSVEGGGDRQHF
cdr3_nt: TGCAGCGTTGAGGGAGGGGGGGACAGGCAACATTTT

j_call: TRBJ2-5
clone_size: many
d_call: .
v_call: TRBV12-3/TRBV12-4
cdr3_aa: CASSFGGGAETQYF
cdr3_nt: TGTGCCAGCAGTTTTGGTGGGGGCGCGGAGACCCAGTACTTC